The 8 T cell receptor beta chains given below trace back to one sample, sequenced in a study of blood T cell repertoires in COVID-19. Only in-frame clones appear in the TCRdb table, and some are missing; sequencing was by immunoSEQ multiplex PCR. The profile shows about 88,000 clones, approximately 88% of them singletons. Sequences were obtained from peripheral blood. These receptors all stem from an older man with acute or convalescent COVID-19.

This clone was found a few times. The chain carries TRBV19 and TRBJ2-3; 10 nucleotides agree with TRBD1. Germline V lookup: CDR1 LNHDA, CDR2 SQIVND (reference sequence). The V and J ends lost 4 bases and 0 bases, in that order; junction bases with no gene match: 13. The CDR3 consists of 19 residues. The DNA for the CDR3 is TGTGCCAGTAGTAGGACACCGGGACAGGGGTTTTCTAGCACAGATACGCAGTATTTT. It translates to CASSRTPGQGFSSTDTQYF.

The V call is TRBV5-6, the J call TRBJ1-5; possible D gene TRBD1, 6 bases. V was shortened by 3 bases and J by 6 bases, with 16 bases between the two germline ends. This CDR3 contains 15 residues. Looked up from germline, CDR1 is SGHDT and CDR2 is YYEEEE. The CDR3 DNA is TGTGCCAGCAGCTCGTGGGGGGGACAAAGTCAGCCCCAGCATTTT. This sequence encodes CASSSWGGQSQPQHF.

V usage is TRBV5-6 and J usage is TRBJ2-7; 7 bases fit TRBD1. J gave up 3 bases and V 3 bases, and 3 bases lay outside the gene matches. Germline-derived CDR1 and CDR2 are SGHDT and YYEEEE. The CDR3 contains 13 residues. The CDR3 DNA follows: TGTGCCAGCAGCTCCTGGACAGGCTACGAGCAGTACTTC. Translating it yields CASSSWTGYEQYF.

CDR3 region: CASSSLGGDTEAFF. CDR3 bases: TGCGCCAGCAGCTCGCTCGGGGGGGACACTGAAGCTTTCTTT. V is TRBV5-1 and J is TRBJ1-1, with D maybe TRBD1 (5 bases). The germline V gene encodes CDR1 SGHRS and CDR2 YFSETQ. The CDR3 contains 14 residues. V lost 3 bases and J lost 3, with 12 bases in between.

In DNA form, the CDR3 reads TGTGCCAGCAGTGACGTGGGGGGAGTAACGCAGTATTTT. Encoded protein: CASSDVGGVTQYF. V usage is TRBV9 and J usage is TRBJ2-3, with D possibly TRBD2 on 6 matching bases. The CDR3 is 13 amino acids. Germline V lookup: CDR1 SGDLS, CDR2 YYNGEE. The ends were cut back, 5 bases at V and 9 bases at J, with 16 bases in the middle.

The CDR3, as DNA: TGTGCCAGCAGATCTAACAGGGCCGTTAATGAAAAACTGTTTTTT. Its protein is CASRSNRAVNEKLFF. The V gene is TRBV28, the J gene TRBJ1-4; D may be TRBD1 (6 bases). The CDR3 spans 15 residues. V lost 6 bases to trimming and J lost 4 bases, with 15 bases between them. Germline lookup yields CDR1 MDHEN and CDR2 SYDVKM.

The chain combines TRBV12-3 or TRBV12-4 with TRBJ2-5; D call uncertain. Trimming took 6 bases from V and 5 from J, leaving 10 bases between them. The CDR3 runs to 12 residues. The CDR3 DNA reads TGTGCCAGCAGGGCTAGTGCGGAGACCCAGTACTTC. This codes for CASRASAETQYF.

The rearrangement links TRBV10-1 to TRBJ2-2; TRBD2 matches 8 bases. The CDR3 loop spans 19 amino acids. V gave up 2 bases and J gave up 2 bases; unmatched junction bases: 13. Germline V gene lookup returns CDR1 WNHNN and CDR2 SYGVQD (reference sequence). The CDR3: CASSEPSFQLAVNTGELFF. CDR3 coding DNA: TGCGCCAGCAGTGAGCCGAGTTTCCAACTAGCGGTAAACACCGGGGAGCTGTTTTTT.